One sample yielded the 5 T cell receptor beta chains listed below, sequenced in a study of identical twins. TCRdb passed the 5' RACE reads through MiXCR, listing each CDR3 protein once. The data contain about 690,000 distinct CDR3 sequences, around 6% of them singletons. The sequenced material came from naive T cells sorted from blood. The receptors were gathered from a man aged 18 to 29 in good health.

The table lists this clonotype with many counts. CDR3 in DNA: TGTGCCATCAGTGGTGACACCGGGGAGCTGTTTTTT. The encoded protein is CAISGDTGELFF. The V and J genes are TRBV10-3 and TRBJ2-2; no definite D call. Germline V gene data show CDR1 as ENHRY and CDR2 as SYGVKD. This CDR3 is 12 amino acids long. With 4 bases removed from V and 3 bases from J, the gap between germline ends came to 3 bases.

This chain uses TRBV7-2 with TRBJ2-1; TRBD2 agrees at 7 bases. Germline V lookup: CDR1 SGHTA, CDR2 FQGNSA. This CDR3 is 14 amino acids long. V was pared by 3 bases and J by 8 bases, with 7 bases of the junction left unmatched. The CDR3 loop reads CASSFRGSWDEQFF. CDR3 DNA sequence: TGTGCCAGCAGCTTCCGCGGGAGTTGGGATGAGCAGTTCTTC.

The sample holds many counts of this clonotype. V and J are TRBV5-1 and TRBJ1-1; TRBD1 matches at 7 bases. Germline assignment: CDR1 SGHRS and CDR2 YFSETQ. This CDR3 region has 16 residues. With V trimmed by 3 bases and J by 1 base, 9 bases remained unmatched. The CDR3 protein is CASSWNRDRENTEAFF. The CDR3 DNA is TGCGCCAGCAGCTGGAATCGGGACAGAGAGAACACTGAAGCTTTCTTT.

This clonotype has a count of ten or more. The chain couples TRBV7-8 to TRBJ2-5; D is unresolved. Germline loops: CDR1 SGHVS, CDR2 FQNEAQ. CDR3 length: 14 amino acids. The V end lost 1 base, the J end lost 6 bases, and 12 bases lay between the germline ends. Here the CDR3 reads CASSLVAFPQTQYF. For the CDR3, the DNA is TGTGCCAGCAGCTTAGTGGCCTTCCCGCAGACCCAGTACTTC.

This clonotype occurred many times. J is TRBJ2-7 and V is TRBV6-1; 7 bases agree with TRBD1. The CDR3 is made up of 14 amino acids. The V gene end was trimmed by 4 bases and the J gene end by 5 bases; junction bases not matched to a gene: 8. Germline V lookup: CDR1 MNHNS, CDR2 SASEGT. CDR3 sequence reads: CASSVNRGVDEQYV. CDR3 DNA: TGTGCCAGCAGTGTAAACAGGGGAGTAGACGAGCAGTACGTC.